This is a list of T cell receptor beta chains from one sample in a study of a mutant IDH1 vaccine in newly diagnosed glioma. The antigens these receptors bind are not known. TCRdb's table, derived via immunoSEQ multiplex PCR, lists solely in-frame clones and lacks some. The sample carries about 67,000 clones, 75% to 90% recorded once. Here the sequenced sample was PBMCs, taken from a glioma patient whose treatment included an IDH1 peptide vaccine. The receptors derive from a man in his forties or fifties with glioma. The CDR3 runs from the conserved cysteine through the conserved F or W. Fields, in order: CDR3 DNA, CDR3 protein, J gene, clone size, D gene, V gene. The D gene is left open where the match is weak. The size field is filled for only some rows; it gives once, few, many or a size class.

CDR3nt: TGTGCCAGCAGCCCTAGCGGGGGGGGTGGAGATACGCAGTATTTT
CDR3aa: CASSPSGGGGDTQYF
j_gene: TRBJ2-3
abundance: NA
d_gene: TRBD2
v_gene: TRBV7-9

CDR3nt: TGTGCCAGCAGTATCATCGGGGAGACCCAGTACTTC
CDR3aa: CASSIIGETQYF
j_gene: TRBJ2-5
abundance: few
d_gene: NA
v_gene: TRBV27

CDR3nt: TGCGCCAGCAGCTTGGTAGGGGCGGCTAATGAAAAACTGTTTTTT
CDR3aa: CASSLVGAANEKLFF
j_gene: TRBJ1-4
abundance: NA
d_gene: NA
v_gene: TRBV5-1

CDR3nt: TGCGCAAGCGGGACACCTTCAGTGGGCTACACCTTC
CDR3aa: CASGTPSVGYTF
j_gene: TRBJ1-2
abundance: NA
d_gene: NA
v_gene: TRBV5-1

CDR3nt: TGTGCCAGCTTTCGGGAAAACTATGGCTACACCTTC
CDR3aa: CASFRENYGYTF
j_gene: TRBJ1-2
abundance: NA
d_gene: NA
v_gene: TRBV5-6

CDR3nt: TGTGCCAGTAGTCATCCTGATCCCGGCTACACCTTC
CDR3aa: CASSHPDPGYTF
j_gene: TRBJ1-2
abundance: NA
d_gene: NA
v_gene: TRBV19

CDR3nt: TGTGCCAGCAGTTTTACGGGGAACAGGAGGTACTATGGCTACACCTTC
CDR3aa: CASSFTGNRRYYGYTF
j_gene: TRBJ1-2
abundance: NA
d_gene: NA
v_gene: TRBV27

CDR3nt: TGCGCCAGCAGTCAATCTGAGACCCCGGGTTCGAGCAATCAGCCCCAGCATTTT
CDR3aa: CASSQSETPGSSNQPQHF
j_gene: TRBJ1-5
abundance: once
d_gene: NA
v_gene: TRBV23-1

CDR3nt: TGTGCCAGCAGCTCCACAGGGAAAAAACTGTTTTTT
CDR3aa: CASSSTGKKLFF
j_gene: TRBJ1-4
abundance: NA
d_gene: NA
v_gene: TRBV13

CDR3nt: TGTGCCAGCAGCCCGGGACTCGCTAGCTACACCTTC
CDR3aa: CASSPGLASYTF
j_gene: TRBJ1-2
abundance: NA
d_gene: NA
v_gene: TRBV7-9

CDR3nt: TGTGCCAGCACCCCCACCCGAGGGGCGCCTGAAGCTTTCTTT
CDR3aa: CASTPTRGAPEAFF
j_gene: TRBJ1-1
abundance: once
d_gene: NA
v_gene: TRBV28

CDR3nt: TGTGCCAGCAGTTTTCGCGGGACTAGCGTCGGCACAGATACGCAGTATTTT
CDR3aa: CASSFRGTSVGTDTQYF
j_gene: TRBJ2-3
abundance: NA
d_gene: TRBD2
v_gene: TRBV27

CDR3nt: TGTGCCAGCAGTTTACCAGGGACTCTCCCCTACGAGCAGTACTTC
CDR3aa: CASSLPGTLPYEQYF
j_gene: TRBJ2-7
abundance: NA
d_gene: NA
v_gene: TRBV28

CDR3nt: TGTGCCAGCAGCGGAACACGGCCCAACACTGAAGCTTTCTTT
CDR3aa: CASSGTRPNTEAFF
j_gene: TRBJ1-1
abundance: NA
d_gene: NA
v_gene: TRBV9

CDR3nt: TGTGCCAGCAACTCGAGGACCGGGGAGCTGTTTTTT
CDR3aa: CASNSRTGELFF
j_gene: TRBJ2-2
abundance: NA
d_gene: NA
v_gene: TRBV28

CDR3nt: TGTGCCAGCCGTGACCTGGGACAGGGGAGTTGGAACACTGAAGCTTTCTTT
CDR3aa: CASRDLGQGSWNTEAFF
j_gene: TRBJ1-1
abundance: NA
d_gene: TRBD1
v_gene: TRBV6-1

CDR3nt: TGTGCCAGCAGCCCGACTAGCGGGAGAACGGTTGAGCAGTTCTTC
CDR3aa: CASSPTSGRTVEQFF
j_gene: TRBJ2-1
abundance: NA
d_gene: TRBD2
v_gene: TRBV7-9

CDR3nt: TGTGCCAGCAGTGCCGGGACAGGGGAAGCTTTCTTT
CDR3aa: CASSAGTGEAFF
j_gene: TRBJ1-1
abundance: NA
d_gene: TRBD1
v_gene: TRBV25-1

CDR3nt: TGTGCTATCACCCGGGCTAGCGGGGGCTACAATGAGCAGTTCTTC
CDR3aa: CAITRASGGYNEQFF
j_gene: TRBJ2-1
abundance: NA
d_gene: TRBD2
v_gene: TRBV28

CDR3nt: TGCGCCAGCAGCTTCAGAGGGCAGAACACTGAAGCTTTCTTT
CDR3aa: CASSFRGQNTEAFF
j_gene: TRBJ1-1
abundance: NA
d_gene: NA
v_gene: TRBV5-1

CDR3nt: TGTGCCTGGAGTGTTAATAGGGACGGGACGAATCAGCCCCAGCATTTT
CDR3aa: CAWSVNRDGTNQPQHF
j_gene: TRBJ1-5
abundance: NA
d_gene: NA
v_gene: TRBV30

CDR3nt: TGCGCCAGCAGCCAATCCGAAGGGAGGGCCTCCTCCCATGAGCAGTTCTTC
CDR3aa: CASSQSEGRASSHEQFF
j_gene: TRBJ2-1
abundance: NA
d_gene: TRBD2
v_gene: TRBV4-3

CDR3nt: TGTGCCAGTACCCGCCCGTTAGCGCGGGAGCTGTTTTTT
CDR3aa: CASTRPLARELFF
j_gene: TRBJ2-2
abundance: once
d_gene: NA
v_gene: TRBV19

CDR3nt: TGTGCCAGCAGCTTACAGGGTAGCAATCAGCCCCAGCATTTT
CDR3aa: CASSLQGSNQPQHF
j_gene: TRBJ1-5
abundance: few
d_gene: NA
v_gene: TRBV6-6

CDR3nt: TGTGCCAGCAGTTTAACGGGGGGGGCGTACGAGCAGTACTTC
CDR3aa: CASSLTGGAYEQYF
j_gene: TRBJ2-7
abundance: NA
d_gene: TRBD2
v_gene: TRBV28

CDR3nt: TGTGCCAGCAGTTACCTCGGGACAGGGAGGGACGATGAGCAGTTCTTC
CDR3aa: CASSYLGTGRDDEQFF
j_gene: TRBJ2-1
abundance: few
d_gene: TRBD1
v_gene: TRBV6-5

CDR3nt: TGTGCCATCAGGGACACCTACGAGCAGTACTTC
CDR3aa: CAIRDTYEQYF
j_gene: TRBJ2-7
abundance: NA
d_gene: NA
v_gene: TRBV10-3

CDR3nt: TGCGCCAGCAGAAGGGGAGGGCTAGGGGCAGATACGCAGTATTTT
CDR3aa: CASRRGGLGADTQYF
j_gene: TRBJ2-3
abundance: NA
d_gene: TRBD2
v_gene: TRBV5-1

CDR3nt: TGTGCCAGTAGTGTTGGACAGGGGGAGGATCAGCCCCAGCATTTT
CDR3aa: CASSVGQGEDQPQHF
j_gene: TRBJ1-5
abundance: NA
d_gene: TRBD1
v_gene: TRBV19

CDR3nt: TGCGCCAGCAGGGTAAGGGGGGGGGAGTACAATGAGCAGTTCTTC
CDR3aa: CASRVRGGEYNEQFF
j_gene: TRBJ2-1
abundance: NA
d_gene: NA
v_gene: TRBV4-1

CDR3nt: TGCGCCAGCAGCCAAGATGGGACTAATGGACTAGCGGGAGCAGATACGCAGTATTTT
CDR3aa: CASSQDGTNGLAGADTQYF
j_gene: TRBJ2-3
abundance: NA
d_gene: TRBD2
v_gene: TRBV4-3

CDR3nt: TGTGCCAGCAGTTGGGGAAGGAGCACCGGGGAGCTGTTTTTT
CDR3aa: CASSWGRSTGELFF
j_gene: TRBJ2-2
abundance: NA
d_gene: NA
v_gene: TRBV27

CDR3nt: TGTGCCAGCAGTCCCGCCAGGGCCGCAGATACGCAGTATTTT
CDR3aa: CASSPARAADTQYF
j_gene: TRBJ2-3
abundance: NA
d_gene: NA
v_gene: TRBV6-6

CDR3nt: TGTGCCAGCAGCTTAGTTCGTTCGGCTAGCGGGGCCCAAGAGACCCAGTACTTC
CDR3aa: CASSLVRSASGAQETQYF
j_gene: TRBJ2-5
abundance: NA
d_gene: TRBD2
v_gene: TRBV11-2

CDR3nt: TGTGCCTGGAGGCAGGGGGCTAGCACAGATACGCAGTATTTT
CDR3aa: CAWRQGASTDTQYF
j_gene: TRBJ2-3
abundance: NA
d_gene: TRBD1
v_gene: TRBV30

CDR3nt: TGTGCCAGTAGTCCGACAGGGTCCAATCAGCCCCAGCATTTT
CDR3aa: CASSPTGSNQPQHF
j_gene: TRBJ1-5
abundance: NA
d_gene: TRBD1
v_gene: TRBV19

CDR3nt: TGTGCCTGGACTGTGGTGGTTGGACAGGGGACTGGAAACACCATATATTTT
CDR3aa: CAWTVVVGQGTGNTIYF
j_gene: TRBJ1-3
abundance: NA
d_gene: TRBD1
v_gene: TRBV30

CDR3nt: TGTGCCAGCAGTTTGAGCGGGAGTACCTACAATGAGCAGTTCTTC
CDR3aa: CASSLSGSTYNEQFF
j_gene: TRBJ2-1
abundance: NA
d_gene: TRBD2
v_gene: TRBV28

CDR3nt: TGTGCCAGCAGCCCTAGCCGCGGGGGGAACACTGAAGCTTTCTTT
CDR3aa: CASSPSRGGNTEAFF
j_gene: TRBJ1-1
abundance: NA
d_gene: NA
v_gene: TRBV7-9

CDR3nt: TGTGCCAGCAGCTATGGGGACAGGGACTATGGCTACACCTTC
CDR3aa: CASSYGDRDYGYTF
j_gene: TRBJ1-2
abundance: NA
d_gene: TRBD1
v_gene: TRBV5-4

CDR3nt: TGTGCCAGCAGCTTTGGCATGGGACTGTTGATGGATGGCTACACCTTC
CDR3aa: CASSFGMGLLMDGYTF
j_gene: TRBJ1-2
abundance: NA
d_gene: NA
v_gene: TRBV7-2

CDR3nt: TGTGCCAGCAGCTACCGCGGGAACTACAATGAGCAGTTCTTC
CDR3aa: CASSYRGNYNEQFF
j_gene: TRBJ2-1
abundance: NA
d_gene: NA
v_gene: TRBV11-1

CDR3nt: TGTGCCAGTAGCCTCGGGAACTGGGCCAATTCACCCCTCCACTTT
CDR3aa: CASSLGNWANSPLHF
j_gene: TRBJ1-6
abundance: NA
d_gene: NA
v_gene: TRBV19

CDR3nt: TGTGCCAGCAGCTTGGTACAGAACACCGGGGAGCTGTTTTTT
CDR3aa: CASSLVQNTGELFF
j_gene: TRBJ2-2
abundance: NA
d_gene: NA
v_gene: TRBV5-5

CDR3nt: TGTGCCAGCAGTTTGGGTCGGGGGATCAACGAGCAGTACTTC
CDR3aa: CASSLGRGINEQYF
j_gene: TRBJ2-7
abundance: NA
d_gene: NA
v_gene: TRBV28

CDR3nt: TGTGCCAGCAGCTTTACCGGCCTCTCCTACGAGCAGTACTTC
CDR3aa: CASSFTGLSYEQYF
j_gene: TRBJ2-7
abundance: few
d_gene: NA
v_gene: TRBV7-9